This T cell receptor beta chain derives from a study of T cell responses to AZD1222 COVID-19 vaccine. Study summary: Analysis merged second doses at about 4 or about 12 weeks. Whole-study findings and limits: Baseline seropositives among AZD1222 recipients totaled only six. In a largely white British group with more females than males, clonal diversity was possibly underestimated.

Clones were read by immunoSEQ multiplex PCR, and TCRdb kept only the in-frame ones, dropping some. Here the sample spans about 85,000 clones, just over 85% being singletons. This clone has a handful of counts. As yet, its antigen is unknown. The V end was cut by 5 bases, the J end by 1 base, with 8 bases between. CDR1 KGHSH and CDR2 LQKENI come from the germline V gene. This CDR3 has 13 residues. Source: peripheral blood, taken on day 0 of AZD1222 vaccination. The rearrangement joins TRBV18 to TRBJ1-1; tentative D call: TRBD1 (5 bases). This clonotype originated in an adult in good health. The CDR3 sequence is CASSTTENTEAFF. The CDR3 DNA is TGTGCCAGCTCAACGACAGAGAACACTGAAGCTTTCTTT.